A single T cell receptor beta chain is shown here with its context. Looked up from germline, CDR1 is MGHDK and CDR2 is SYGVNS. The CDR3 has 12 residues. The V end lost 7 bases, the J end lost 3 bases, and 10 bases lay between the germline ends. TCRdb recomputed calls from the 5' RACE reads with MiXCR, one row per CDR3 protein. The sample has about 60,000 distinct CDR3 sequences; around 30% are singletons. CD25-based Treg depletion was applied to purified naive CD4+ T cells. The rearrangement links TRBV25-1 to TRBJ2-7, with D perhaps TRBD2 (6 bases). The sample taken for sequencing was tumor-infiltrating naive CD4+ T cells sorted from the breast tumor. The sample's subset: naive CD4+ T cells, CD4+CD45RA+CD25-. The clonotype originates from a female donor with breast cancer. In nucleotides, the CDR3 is TGTGCCAGCACCGGGGGTAGCTACGAGCAGTACTTC. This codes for CASTGGSYEQYF.